The clone carrying this T cell receptor (beta chain) showed up many times. Its target is not known. The record originates from a study of human T cells and chemical hapten exposure. At the level of the study: The sensitizer, 2% DPC, was used on around 2 cm by around 2 cm of upper inner arm skin. Throughout the roughly 24-week study, diphenylcyclopropenone was applied weekly to the patients' scalps.

Time point specified: patch test 1, 2 weeks after DPC sensitization. Indicated treatment: therapeutic diphenylcyclopropenone sensitization with weekly scalp DPC. RNA extraction used unfractionated whole blood as the source of total RNA. As the library was built, unique molecular identifiers were attached to individual cDNA molecules. MiXCR, run by TCRdb on the RACE reads, gives a single entry per CDR3 protein. The table shows 39,000 or so distinct CDR3 sequences, with more than 3% occurring only once. Whole-study findings and limits: Sensitization with DPC brought no change to TCRs above 1 in 1000 in frequency.

The sequence came from a man aged 45 to 65 with alopecia areata. Some clones in this sample may be carry-over from other donors' samples. The specimen comprised whole blood, sampled in connection with sensitization to the hapten diphenylcyclopropenone (DPC).

CDR3 loop: CASSLTPAGTDTQYF. As DNA, the CDR3 is TGTGCCAGCTCCCTCACCCCGGCGGGCACAGATACGCAGTATTTT. The chain has TRBV18 and TRBJ2-3; D remains unclear. This CDR3 has 15 residues. Germline V CDR1 and CDR2: KGHSH, LQKENI. Trimming pared 6 bases from V and 1 base from J, leaving 14 bases between. Full variable domain (outside the CDR3, taken from reference TRBV18 and TRBJ2-3): NAGVMQNPRHLVRRRGQEARLRCSPMKGHSHVYWYRQLPEEGLKFMVYLQKENIIDESGMPKERFSAEFPKEGPSILRIQQVVRGDSAAYFCASSLTPAGTDTQYFGPGTRLTVL.